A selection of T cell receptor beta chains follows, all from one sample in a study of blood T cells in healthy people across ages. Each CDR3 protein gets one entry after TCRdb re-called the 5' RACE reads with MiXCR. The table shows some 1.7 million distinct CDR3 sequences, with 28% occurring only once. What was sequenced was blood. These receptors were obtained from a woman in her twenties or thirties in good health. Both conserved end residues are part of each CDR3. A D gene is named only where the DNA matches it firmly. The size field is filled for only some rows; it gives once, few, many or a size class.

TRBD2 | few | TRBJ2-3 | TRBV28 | CASSSSPAGGRGDTQYF | TGTGCCAGCAGTTCCTCGCCCGCGGGGGGGCGTGGAGATACGCAGTATTTT
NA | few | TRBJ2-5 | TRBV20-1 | CSARFGGGGTQYF | TGCAGTGCTAGGTTCGGGGGCGGAGGAACCCAGTACTTC
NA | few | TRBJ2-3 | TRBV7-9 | CASSLFWGDTQYF | TGTGCCAGCAGCTTATTTTGGGGGGATACGCAGTATTTT
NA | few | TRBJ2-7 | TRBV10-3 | CAISDRGGYEQYF | TGTGCCATCAGTGACAGGGGGGGCTACGAGCAGTACTTC
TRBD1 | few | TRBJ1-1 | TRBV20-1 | CSASPKGTGDTEAFF | TGCAGTGCTAGCCCTAAAGGGACAGGGGACACTGAAGCTTTCTTT
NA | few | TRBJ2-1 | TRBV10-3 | CAISDPKTTTNEQFF | TGTGCCATCAGTGACCCTAAAACTACTACCAATGAGCAGTTCTTC
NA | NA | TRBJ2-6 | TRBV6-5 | CASSYPATQARGANVLTF | TGTGCCAGCAGTTATCCGGCGACACAGGCCAGGGGGGCCAACGTCCTGACTTTC
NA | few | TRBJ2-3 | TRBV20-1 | CSARGLDSSSCTQYF | TGCAGTGCCCGGGGGCTGGACTCATCTTCATGTACGCAGTATTTT
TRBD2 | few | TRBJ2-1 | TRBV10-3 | CAISESTSGKNEQFF | TGTGCCATCAGTGAGTCGACTAGCGGGAAGAATGAGCAGTTCTTC
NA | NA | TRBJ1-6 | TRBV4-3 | CASSPGRTAGLSSPLHF | TGCGCCAGCAGCCCCGGTAGGACAGCGGGCCTTTCTTCACCCCTCCACTTT
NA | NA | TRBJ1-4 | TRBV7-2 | CASSPQTRGGKLFF | TGTGCCAGCAGCCCCCAGACCAGGGGTGGGAAACTGTTTTTT
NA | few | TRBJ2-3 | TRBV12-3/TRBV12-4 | CASSSRAGGVESIIMNTQYF | TGTGCCAGCAGTTCCCGGGCAGGAGGAGTTGAGTCCATAATCATGAATACGCAGTATTTT